This TCR beta chain emerged from a study of blood T cell repertoires in COVID-19. Across the whole study: The study drew acute and convalescent COVID-19 samples from the United States, Italy and Spain. PBMCs, B-cell-depleted T cells, or T cells were the source of the cDNA or gDNA that made up the material.

As handled by the study authors: Nucleated cell number was recorded as an estimate derived from reference gene primer amplification. The assay was immunoSEQ multiplex PCR, and TCRdb's table has in-frame clones only and misses some. V and J calls and clone size come straight from that table; D and trimming were deduced from the DNA. The sample records about 52,000 clones, over 75% being singletons. Trimming took off 5 bases at V and 3 bases at J, with 14 bases between the two ends. The germline CDR1 and CDR2 sequences are KGHSH and LQKENI. This CDR3 is built from 15 residues. The chain couples TRBV18 to TRBJ1-5; D is possibly TRBD1 (5 bases). Sequenced material: peripheral blood. The source of this sequence is an elderly man with COVID-19, enrolled during active disease. The CDR3 here is CASSAPGGANQPQHF. CDR3 nucleotide sequence: TGTGCCAGCTCAGCCCCGGGGGGAGCCAATCAGCCCCAGCATTTT.